A selection of T cell receptor beta chains follows, all from one sample in a study of cytomegalovirus exposure and HLA in healthy donors. TCRdb keeps only in-frame clones here, not all; method: immunoSEQ multiplex PCR. The table includes approximately 160,000 clones, over 80% detected once. The sequenced sample consisted of PBMCs. These TCRs come from a man aged 50 to 60 in good health and CMV-seropositive. Both conserved end residues are part of each CDR3. D genes are given only for firm matches. Expanded clones get a size class; other rows say once, few or many, or leave the size out.

size: NA
V: TRBV27
J: TRBJ2-7
D: TRBD1
CDR3: CASSLAGDRVDEQYF
DNA: TGTGCCAGCAGTTTAGCAGGGGACAGGGTAGACGAGCAGTACTTC

size: few
V: TRBV29-1
J: TRBJ1-2
D: NA
CDR3: CSVANQRSTGGYTF
DNA: TGCAGCGTAGCAAATCAACGCTCAACAGGTGGCTACACCTTC

size: NA
V: TRBV5-1
J: TRBJ1-4
D: TRBD1
CDR3: CASSLGQGGEKLFF
DNA: TGCGCCAGCAGCCTGGGACAGGGGGGCGAAAAACTGTTTTTT

size: NA
V: TRBV7-9
J: TRBJ1-2
D: TRBD1
CDR3: CASSTQLGEPGGGYGYTF
DNA: TGTGCCAGCAGCACCCAGCTGGGGGAACCAGGGGGCGGCTATGGCTACACCTTC

size: NA
V: TRBV18
J: TRBJ1-2
D: TRBD1
CDR3: CASSPRVRDRSLYGYTF
DNA: TGTGCCAGCTCACCACGTGTTAGGGACAGGTCCCTCTATGGCTACACCTTC

size: NA
V: TRBV28
J: TRBJ2-3
D: TRBD2
CDR3: CASSLSGSSGGMGDTQYF
DNA: TGTGCCAGCAGTTTATCTGGATCTAGCGGGGGGATGGGAGATACGCAGTATTTT

size: NA
V: TRBV5-6
J: TRBJ1-2
D: NA
CDR3: CASSLTGFGSDYGYTF
DNA: TGTGCCAGCAGCTTGACAGGGTTTGGAAGCGACTATGGCTACACCTTC

size: NA
V: TRBV4-2
J: TRBJ2-2
D: TRBD2
CDR3: CASSQAAGGPNTGELFF
DNA: TGTGCCAGCAGCCAAGCGGCGGGGGGGCCCAACACCGGGGAGCTGTTTTTT

size: NA
V: TRBV14
J: TRBJ2-6
D: NA
CDR3: CASSQDRVQDNEDSGANVLTF
DNA: TGTGCCAGCAGCCAAGATCGGGTTCAGGACAATGAGGACTCTGGGGCCAACGTCCTGACTTTC

size: NA
V: TRBV9
J: TRBJ1-3
D: NA
CDR3: CASSAGRSGNTIYF
DNA: TGTGCCAGCAGCGCCGGTCGTTCTGGAAACACCATATATTTT

size: NA
V: TRBV10-3
J: TRBJ1-5
D: NA
CDR3: CAIALGDNQPQHF
DNA: TGTGCCATCGCCCTAGGGGATAATCAGCCCCAGCATTTT

size: NA
V: TRBV10-1
J: TRBJ1-3
D: NA
CDR3: CASSESSVPNPTGNTIYF
DNA: TGCGCCAGCAGTGAGTCGAGTGTCCCCAACCCCACTGGAAACACCATATATTTT

size: NA
V: TRBV7-3
J: TRBJ2-7
D: TRBD1
CDR3: CASSLQGTAAYEQYF
DNA: TGTGCCAGCAGCTTGCAAGGGACAGCAGCCTACGAGCAGTACTTC

size: once
V: TRBV28
J: TRBJ2-4
D: TRBD1
CDR3: CASSFSTGLNIQYF
DNA: TGTGCCAGCAGTTTTTCGACAGGGCTGAACATTCAGTACTTC

size: NA
V: TRBV27
J: TRBJ2-7
D: NA
CDR3: CASSHRGILYEQYF
DNA: TGTGCCAGCAGTCACCGAGGAATACTCTACGAGCAGTACTTC

size: NA
V: TRBV5-8
J: TRBJ1-2
D: TRBD1
CDR3: CASSPDRNYGYTF
DNA: TGTGCCAGCAGCCCGGACAGGAACTATGGCTACACCTTC

size: NA
V: TRBV5-1
J: TRBJ2-1
D: TRBD2
CDR3: CASSLEGLAGLSYNEQFF
DNA: TGCGCCAGCAGCTTGGAGGGACTAGCGGGCCTCTCCTACAATGAGCAGTTCTTC

size: NA
V: TRBV29-1
J: TRBJ2-5
D: TRBD2
CDR3: CSVGGGLAGGETQYF
DNA: TGCAGCGTCGGAGGGGGACTAGCGGGGGGAGAGACCCAGTACTTC

size: NA
V: TRBV4-3
J: TRBJ2-1
D: TRBD2
CDR3: CASSQEGLAALGQFF
DNA: TGCGCCAGCAGCCAAGAGGGACTAGCAGCCCTCGGGCAGTTCTTC

size: NA
V: TRBV9
J: TRBJ2-1
D: TRBD2
CDR3: CASSVWAGAYNEQFF
DNA: TGTGCCAGCAGCGTATGGGCGGGAGCCTACAATGAGCAGTTCTTC

size: NA
V: TRBV2
J: TRBJ1-2
D: TRBD1
CDR3: CASSLQGRVGYGYTF
DNA: TGTGCCAGCAGTTTACAGGGGCGAGTCGGCTATGGCTACACCTTC

size: NA
V: TRBV9
J: TRBJ2-3
D: NA
CDR3: CASTQGRARVTDTQYF
DNA: TGTGCCAGCACCCAGGGAAGGGCCAGAGTCACAGATACGCAGTATTTT

size: NA
V: TRBV5-1
J: TRBJ2-7
D: TRBD1
CDR3: CASSLGQGAYEQYF
DNA: TGCGCCAGCAGCTTGGGACAGGGGGCTTACGAGCAGTACTTC

size: NA
V: TRBV6-5
J: TRBJ2-7
D: TRBD1
CDR3: CASSYLAGTGPYEQYF
DNA: TGTGCCAGCAGTTACCTCGCCGGGACAGGACCCTACGAGCAGTACTTC

size: NA
V: TRBV10-1
J: TRBJ1-6
D: TRBD1
CDR3: CASSPGQGISPLHF
DNA: TGCGCCAGCAGCCCGGGACAGGGGATTTCACCCCTCCACTTT

size: NA
V: TRBV7-9
J: TRBJ2-3
D: TRBD2
CDR3: CASSTTQARLAGVDTQYF
DNA: TGTGCCAGCAGCACCACCCAAGCCAGACTAGCGGGGGTAGATACGCAGTATTTT

size: NA
V: TRBV6-6
J: TRBJ1-4
D: NA
CDR3: CASSPTDATNEKLFF
DNA: TGTGCCAGCAGTCCAACAGATGCAACTAATGAAAAACTGTTTTTT

size: NA
V: TRBV6-1
J: TRBJ2-3
D: TRBD2
CDR3: CASSGVAGVDTQYF
DNA: TGTGCCAGCAGTGGGGTAGCGGGAGTAGATACGCAGTATTTT

size: NA
V: TRBV7-2
J: TRBJ2-5
D: NA
CDR3: CASSLPGGEYQEIQYF
DNA: TGTGCCAGCAGCCTCCCCGGAGGGGAGTACCAAGAGATCCAGTACTTC

size: once
V: TRBV5-1
J: TRBJ2-3
D: TRBD2
CDR3: CASSSGTSVNTQYF
DNA: TGCGCCAGCAGCTCCGGGACTAGCGTGAATACGCAGTATTTT

size: few
V: TRBV5-1
J: TRBJ2-7
D: TRBD2
CDR3: CASSPGLDYEQYF
DNA: TGCGCCAGCAGCCCGGGACTAGACTACGAGCAGTACTTC

size: NA
V: TRBV28
J: TRBJ1-5
D: TRBD1
CDR3: CASSPPQGGQPQHF
DNA: TGTGCCAGCAGCCCCCCCCAAGGGGGCCAGCCCCAGCATTTT

size: NA
V: TRBV2
J: TRBJ2-2
D: NA
CDR3: CASSSGQINTGELFF
DNA: TGTGCCAGCAGCTCGGGACAAATCAACACCGGGGAGCTGTTTTTT

size: once
V: TRBV4-2
J: TRBJ2-1
D: TRBD1
CDR3: CASSNPYRGTALNYNEQFF
DNA: TGTGCCAGCAGTAATCCTTACAGGGGGACCGCCTTAAACTACAATGAGCAGTTCTTC

size: NA
V: TRBV27
J: TRBJ1-6
D: NA
CDR3: CASSLSSVDRGSPLHF
DNA: TGTGCCAGCAGTTTAAGCTCAGTAGATCGGGGTTCACCCCTCCACTTT

size: few
V: TRBV7-6
J: TRBJ2-7
D: NA
CDR3: CASRGDTSYEQYF
DNA: TGTGCCAGCAGAGGGGACACCTCCTACGAGCAGTACTTC

size: NA
V: TRBV5-1
J: TRBJ2-5
D: NA
CDR3: CASRATEPETQYF
DNA: TGCGCCAGCAGGGCAACGGAGCCAGAGACCCAGTACTTC

size: once
V: TRBV2
J: TRBJ2-7
D: TRBD2
CDR3: CASIGGRGGSYEQYF
DNA: TGTGCCAGCATTGGAGGACGGGGGGGCTCCTACGAGCAGTACTTC

size: NA
V: TRBV27
J: TRBJ1-6
D: TRBD1
CDR3: CASSRDRDNSPLHF
DNA: TGTGCCAGCAGCCGGGACAGGGATAATTCACCCCTCCACTTT

size: NA
V: TRBV15
J: TRBJ2-7
D: TRBD2
CDR3: CATSRERGEWYEQYF
DNA: TGTGCCACCAGCAGGGAGCGGGGGGAATGGTACGAGCAGTACTTC

size: NA
V: TRBV5-1
J: TRBJ1-3
D: NA
CDR3: CASSLVGGSGNTIYF
DNA: TGCGCCAGCAGCTTGGTGGGGGGCTCTGGAAACACCATATATTTT

size: few
V: TRBV5-1
J: TRBJ2-3
D: TRBD2
CDR3: CASSSWTSGTRTDTQYF
DNA: TGCGCCAGCAGCTCCTGGACTAGCGGGACCCGCACAGATACGCAGTATTTT

size: few
V: TRBV2
J: TRBJ2-5
D: NA
CDR3: CASSEEGVLETQYF
DNA: TGTGCCAGCAGTGAAGAGGGGGTCTTGGAGACCCAGTACTTC

size: NA
V: TRBV7-3
J: TRBJ2-7
D: TRBD1
CDR3: CASSTGGGYEQYF
DNA: TGTGCCAGCAGCACAGGGGGCGGGTACGAGCAGTACTTC

size: NA
V: TRBV7-9
J: TRBJ2-7
D: TRBD1
CDR3: CASSLGTGEKQYF
DNA: TGTGCCAGCAGCCTAGGGACAGGGGAGAAGCAGTACTTC

size: NA
V: TRBV5-1
J: TRBJ2-3
D: NA
CDR3: CASSLVASPITDTQYF
DNA: TGCGCCAGCAGCTTGGTGGCCAGTCCCATCACAGATACGCAGTATTTT